What follows describes a single TCR beta chain. As yet, its antigen is unknown. The sample originates from a study of beta chain features in type 1 diabetes. Findings of the study overall: More deletions and fewer insertions at VDJ junctions were seen in type 1 diabetes patients. Type 1 diabetes patients showed a moderate but significant shortening of TCRB CDR3s in all four CD4+ subsets.

Germline assignment: CDR1 SNHLY and CDR2 FYNNEI. With 3 bases removed from V and 2 bases from J, the gap between germline ends came to 11 bases. The CDR3 has 15 amino acids. Via the markers CD45RO/CCR7/CD25/CD127/CD95/CD27, stem cell-like memory, regulatory, central memory and naive CD4+ cells were sorted. Expressed TCRB transcripts were sequenced because the isolated RNA had all been reverse transcribed beforehand. Assay: immunoSEQ multiplex PCR; the TCRdb copy retains only in-frame clones and omits some. The table lists about 180,000 clones, about 13% of them singletons. The chain recombines TRBV2 with TRBJ1-5, with D possibly being TRBD1 (6 bases). The sequence was collected from a woman younger than 35 in good health. What was sequenced was central memory CD4+ T cells from blood. CDR3 amino acids: CASSEDRMGNQPQHF. CDR3 nucleotide sequence: TGTGCCAGCAGTGAGGACAGAATGGGCAATCAGCCCCAGCATTTT. Combining the CDR3 with reference TRBV2 and TRBJ1-5 gives the whole variable domain EPEVTQTPSHQVTQMGQEVILRCVPISNHLYFYWYRQILGQKVEFLVSFYNNEISEKSEIFDDQFSVERPDGSNFTLKIRSTKLEDSAMYFCASSEDRMGNQPQHFGDGTRLSIL.